This T cell receptor (beta chain) was sequenced for a study of OX40 agonist ivuxolimab in advanced cancers. Points on this clone: Antigen specificity is unknown.

The CDR3 length is 15 residues. Trimming took 2 bases from V and 1 from J, leaving 9 bases between them. Germline assignment: CDR1 SNHLY and CDR2 FYNNEI. Libraries were prepared by immunoSEQ multiplex PCR; TCRdb keeps only in-frame clonotypes and omits some of them. The table lists about 6,700 clones, about 95% of them singletons. Findings and caveats of the study: Clonal expansion among partial responders at 0.1-3.0 mg/kg ranked near the lowest. Expanded peripheral T cells had an undetermined antigen specificity.

A history of autoimmune disease or systemic immunosuppression excluded patients. The sequencing here drew on CD4+ or CD8+ T cells sorted from blood, taken in a trial of the OX40 agonist ivuxolimab. This receptor was taken from an adult with an advanced solid tumor such as melanoma, head and neck, liver or kidney cancer. This chain links TRBV2 with TRBJ1-3; TRBD1 is a possible D gene (5 bases). The CDR3 DNA sequence: TGTGCCAGCAGTGAAATGTGGGGGTCTGGAAACACCATATATTTT. It encodes CASSEMWGSGNTIYF.